One and the same sample provided the 30 T cell receptor beta chains below, sequenced in a study of OX40 agonist ivuxolimab in advanced cancers. Libraries were prepared by immunoSEQ multiplex PCR; TCRdb keeps only in-frame clonotypes and omits some of them. The sample includes tens of thousands of clones, over 80% of them seen just once. The sequenced sample was CD4+ or CD8+ T cells sorted from blood, obtained in a trial of the OX40 agonist ivuxolimab. The receptors derive from an adult with an advanced solid tumor such as melanoma, head and neck, liver or kidney cancer.

The chain is built from TRBV11-2 and TRBJ2-4; D unresolved. In germline, CDR1 is SGHAT, CDR2 FQNNGV. The CDR3 loop spans 15 amino acids. Between the trimmed V and J ends, which lost 1 base and 8 bases, there was a span of 15 bases. The CDR3 here is CASSLVSKGLDIQYF. The CDR3 region has the DNA TGTGCCAGCAGCTTAGTAAGTAAGGGCCTGGACATTCAGTACTTC.

This chain uses TRBV10-2 with TRBJ2-3; 8 bases are a match to TRBD2. This CDR3 has 16 amino acids. J was trimmed by 3 bases and V by 6 bases; bases with no gene match: 11. In germline, CDR1 is WSHSY, CDR2 SAAADI. The CDR3 sequence: CASRGASGSRTDTQYF. In DNA form, the CDR3 reads TGCGCCAGCAGGGGAGCCAGCGGGAGCCGTACAGATACGCAGTATTTT.

This clone was counted only a few times. The genes are TRBV18 and TRBJ2-1, with TRBD2 as a possible D gene (10 bases). CDR1 and CDR2 (germline): KGHSH, LQKENI. This CDR3 region has 22 residues. V gave up 0 bases and J gave up 6 bases, with 33 bases separating them. CDR3 sequence (DNA): TGTGCCAGCTCACCACCGGGACAGGGAGTGCTAGCGGGAGAAGGTCTTCTCAATGAGCAGTTCTTC. Protein sequence: CASSPPGQGVLAGEGLLNEQFF. The variable domain in full, completed from reference TRBV18 and TRBJ2-1, reads NAGVMQNPRHLVRRRGQEARLRCSPMKGHSHVYWYRQLPEEGLKFMVYLQKENIIDESGMPKERFSAEFPKEGPSILRIQQVVRGDSAAYFCASSPPGQGVLAGEGLLNEQFFGPGTRLTVL.

The rearrangement uses TRBV5-1 and TRBJ1-2; 9 bases line up with TRBD1. Germline V gene data show CDR1 as SGHRS and CDR2 as YFSETQ. The CDR3 sequence is 17 residues long. The V gene end was trimmed by 0 bases and the J gene end by 0 bases; junction bases not matched to a gene: 6. Written as DNA, the CDR3 is TGCGCCAGCAGCTTGGGAGGGACAGGGCCCTCTAACTATGGCTACACCTTC. Translating gives CASSLGGTGPSNYGYTF.

J is TRBJ1-1 and V is TRBV2; a possible D gene is TRBD1 (5 bases). The germline V and J ends were trimmed by 4 bases and 0 bases, with 9 bases remaining between them. The CDR3 is made up of 14 amino acids. CDR1 and CDR2 (germline): SNHLY, FYNNEI. This CDR3 reads CASSVRAVNTEAFF. CDR3 bases: TGTGCCAGCAGTGTCAGGGCAGTGAACACTGAAGCTTTCTTT.

This clone occurred once. This chain links TRBV28 with TRBJ1-6, with TRBD1 as a possible D gene (6 bases). CDR3 size: 11 residues. The V end was cut by 10 bases, the J end by 7 bases, with 8 bases between. Germline V CDR1 and CDR2: MDHEN, SYDVKM. CDR3 DNA: TGTGCCACCACAGGGAATTCACCCCTCCACTTT. Amino acids: CATTGNSPLHF.

This clone occurred once. This rearrangement joins TRBV6-6 to TRBJ1-3; D not resolved. Germline V gives CDR1 MNHNY, CDR2 SVGAGI (reference sequence). The CDR3 covers 12 residues. Trimming cost V 4 bases and J 4 bases, with 5 bases left between them. CDR3 sequence (DNA): TGTGCCAGCAGTTCCGTGGGAAACACCATATATTTT. Protein sequence: CASSSVGNTIYF.

The V gene is TRBV30, the J gene TRBJ1-5, with a possible D match to TRBD1 (5 bases). Germline assignment: CDR1 GTSNPN and CDR2 SVGIG (reference sequence). Trimming removed 1 base at V and 4 bases at J, with 11 bases between. CDR3 length: 14 amino acids. CDR3 DNA sequence: TGTGCCTGGAGTGAGGGGAATCTTAATCAGCCCCAGCATTTT. It is translated as CAWSEGNLNQPQHF.

The V call is TRBV18, the J call TRBJ1-1, with unresolved D. Deletions cut 2 bases from V and 3 bases from J, with 13 bases between. CDR3 length equals 15 residues. The germline CDR1 and CDR2 sequences are KGHSH and LQKENI. The CDR3: CASSPGFQSDTEAFF. CDR3 coding DNA: TGTGCCAGCTCACCAGGTTTCCAATCGGACACTGAAGCTTTCTTT.

This clone was seen a single time. The V call is TRBV2, the J call TRBJ2-3, with 11 bases that match TRBD2. Germline V lookup: CDR1 SNHLY, CDR2 FYNNEI. The trim removed 8 bases at V and 0 bases at J, leaving 10 bases unmatched. CDR3 size: 17 residues. CDR3 amino acids: CASALAGGLMSTDTQYF. DNA for the CDR3: TGTGCCAGCGCCCTAGCGGGAGGCCTAATGAGCACAGATACGCAGTATTTT.

The V gene is TRBV6-1, the J gene TRBJ1-6; D is perhaps TRBD1 (5 bases). Germline V gene lookup returns CDR1 MNHNS and CDR2 SASEGT. The CDR3 loop spans 13 amino acids. Trimming pared 2 bases from V and 11 bases from J, leaving 10 bases between. In nucleotides, the CDR3 is TGTGCCAGCAGTGAAAAGGGGCTTGCACCCCTCCACTTT. Translating gives CASSEKGLAPLHF.

V is TRBV19 and J is TRBJ1-2; D gene uncertain. The CDR3 covers 15 residues. V was cut by 3 bases and J by 2 bases, with 13 bases left in between. The V gene's germline CDR1 is LNHDA and CDR2 SQIVND (reference sequence). The CDR3 sequence: CASSIGQVHNYGYTF. CDR3 coding DNA: TGTGCCAGTAGTATCGGGCAGGTACACAACTATGGCTACACCTTC.

The chain employs TRBV19 and TRBJ2-2, with 9 bases fitting TRBD2. Germline CDR1 LNHDA, CDR2 SQIVND (reference sequence). This CDR3 is built from 16 residues. Trimming removed 7 bases from V and 7 bases from J; junction bases left unmatched: 13. CDR3 nucleotide sequence: TGTGCCAGTATTCAGGGGGTGCGGGAGGGCGGCGGGGAGCTGTTTTTT. It specifies CASIQGVREGGGELFF.

Here the CDR3 DNA reads TGTGCCAGCAGAACCCTCACGGGAGGGCCCGATGAGCAGTTCTTC. Translation: CASRTLTGGPDEQFF. The chain joins TRBV27 to TRBJ2-1; 8 bases are a match to TRBD2. This CDR3 comprises 15 residues. Trimming cost V 6 bases and J 8 bases; bases outside gene matches: 12. Germline-derived CDR1 and CDR2 are MNHEY and SMNVEV (reference sequence).

V gene TRBV5-4 combines with J gene TRBJ2-7; the D is unclear. The CDR3 loop spans 14 amino acids. Germline V lookup: CDR1 SGHNT, CDR2 YYREEE (reference sequence). The V and J ends lost 0 bases and 3 bases respectively, with 10 bases between them. The CDR3 nucleotides read TGTGCCAGCAGCTTGGGATCCCTAGGCTACGAGCAGTACTTC. It yields the protein CASSLGSLGYEQYF. Filled out from reference TRBV5-4 and TRBJ2-7, the complete variable domain reads ETGVTQSPTHLIKTRGQQVTLRCSSQSGHNTVSWYQQALGQGPQFIFQYYREEENGRGNFPPRFSGLQFPNYSSELNVNALELDDSALYLCASSLGSLGYEQYFGPGTRLTVT.

The chain carries TRBV5-1 and TRBJ2-3; D may correspond to TRBD1 or TRBD2 (6 bases each). Germline CDR1 reads SGHRS; CDR2 reads YFSETQ. This CDR3 is 16 amino acids long. Trimming stripped 2 bases from V and 3 bases from J, with 16 bases between. CDR3 loop: CASSLSREGGTDTQYF. In nucleotides, the CDR3 is TGCGCCAGCAGCTTAAGCCGGGAAGGGGGGACAGATACGCAGTATTTT.

V gene TRBV6-5 combines with J gene TRBJ1-1; D remains ambiguous. The CDR3 contains 14 residues. CDR1 is MNHEY and CDR2 is SVGAGI in the germline V gene. V shed 0 bases and J shed 4 bases, with 9 bases lying between them. The CDR3 sequence is CASSYSIQSTEAFF. The CDR3 DNA is TGTGCCAGCAGTTACTCGATACAGAGCACTGAAGCTTTCTTT.

The chain has TRBV5-1 and TRBJ1-1, with D hard to call. Germline lookup yields CDR1 SGHRS and CDR2 YFSETQ. Trimming cost V 0 bases and J 4 bases, with 10 bases left between them. This CDR3 has 14 residues. The CDR3 DNA sequence: TGCGCCAGCAGCTTGGACGCGGGAGGCACTGAAGCTTTCTTT. Translating it yields CASSLDAGGTEAFF.

Here the CDR3 reads CASSLAYLGSSGANVLTF. CDR3 nucleotide sequence: TGTGCCAGCAGCTTAGCGTATCTCGGGAGCTCTGGGGCCAACGTCCTGACTTTC. The chain links TRBV7-9 to TRBJ2-6, with D possibly TRBD2 on 6 matching bases. The germline CDR1 and CDR2 sequences are SEHNR and FQNEAQ (reference sequence). This CDR3 is built from 18 residues. Trimming shortened V by 0 bases and J by 0 bases, and 12 bases separated the two germline ends.

This rearrangement joins TRBV7-2 to TRBJ1-1, with TRBD1 as a possible D gene (6 bases). Deletions cut 3 bases from V and 1 base from J, with 12 bases between. Germline CDR1 reads SGHTA; CDR2 reads FQGNSA. This CDR3 comprises 15 residues. The CDR3 DNA sequence: TGTGCCAGCAGCTTCTCCGGGACACCGAACACTGAAGCTTTCTTT. It encodes CASSFSGTPNTEAFF.

V is TRBV9 and J is TRBJ2-3; 12 bases agree with TRBD2. The CDR3 totals 15 residues. CDR1 SGDLS and CDR2 YYNGEE come from the germline V gene. V was pared by 2 bases and J by 3 bases, with 1 base of the junction left unmatched. CDR3 sequence reads: CASSVLAGGTDTQYF. The CDR3 region has the DNA TGTGCCAGCAGCGTCCTAGCGGGAGGGACAGATACGCAGTATTTT.

J is TRBJ1-4 and V is TRBV19, with a possible D match to TRBD1 (5 bases). V was trimmed by 5 bases and J by 3 bases, leaving 16 bases between them. The CDR3 runs 16 residues. Germline-derived CDR1 and CDR2 are LNHDA and SQIVND (reference sequence). The CDR3, as DNA: TGTGCCAGTAGTTCGCGAACCCGGGGGGCTAATGAAAAACTGTTTTTT. This translates into CASSSRTRGANEKLFF.

V usage is TRBV5-1 and J usage is TRBJ2-2, with no clear D. Germline CDR1 is SGHRS and CDR2 is YFSETQ. The CDR3 has 15 residues. V lost 0 bases and J 7 bases, leaving 13 bases between the germline ends. This chain's CDR3 is CASSLALVSNGELFF. The CDR3 nucleotides are TGCGCCAGCAGCTTGGCCCTAGTAAGCAACGGGGAGCTGTTTTTT. Full variable domain (remainder filled in from reference TRBV5-1 and TRBJ2-2): KAGVTQTPRYLIKTRGQQVTLSCSPISGHRSVSWYQQTPGQGLQFLFEYFSETQRNKGNFPGRFSGRQFSNSRSEMNVSTLELGDSALYLCASSLALVSNGELFFGEGSRLTVL.

The V and J genes are TRBV7-3 and TRBJ2-3; D is undetermined. Germline V gene data show CDR1 as SGHTA and CDR2 as FQGTGA. The CDR3 consists of 15 residues. Trimming shortened V by 2 bases and J by 5 bases, and 14 bases separated the two germline ends. This CDR3 is CASSLAGVGKDTQYF. The CDR3, as DNA: TGTGCCAGCAGCTTAGCCGGAGTTGGAAAAGATACGCAGTATTTT.

This chain links TRBV18 with TRBJ2-2, with D tentatively TRBD1 (6 bases). The germline V gene has CDR1 KGHSH and CDR2 LQKENI. V was shortened by 1 base and J by 9 bases, with 6 bases between the two germline ends. The CDR3 is made up of 12 amino acids. CDR3 coding DNA: TGTGCCAGCTCACCACGGGACAGGGAGCTGTTTTTT. Translation: CASSPRDRELFF.

The chain carries TRBV5-1 and TRBJ2-7, with a possible D match to TRBD1 (7 bases). The CDR3 extends over 15 amino acids. Per the germline V gene, CDR1 is SGHRS and CDR2 is YFSETQ. The V end was cut by 0 bases, the J end by 6 bases, with 16 bases between. This CDR3 reads CASSLVLGQGGEQYF. The CDR3 nucleotides read TGCGCCAGCAGCTTGGTCTTGGGGCAGGGGGGCGAGCAGTACTTC.

By its share, this clone is medium-sized. V usage is TRBV7-8 and J usage is TRBJ2-1; D is ambiguous. The germline V and J ends were trimmed by 5 bases and 8 bases, with 13 bases remaining between them. Germline lookup yields CDR1 SGHVS and CDR2 FQNEAQ. The length of the CDR3 is 13 residues. CDR3 sequence: CASSGLSGDEQFF. CDR3 bases: TGTGCCAGCAGCGGCCTATCGGGCGATGAGCAGTTCTTC. The whole variable domain, filled in from reference TRBV7-8 and TRBJ2-1, reads GAGVSQSPRYKVAKRGQDVALRCDPISGHVSLFWYQQALGQGPEFLTYFQNEAQLDKSGLPSDRFFAERPEGSVSTLKIQRTQQEDSAVYLCASSGLSGDEQFFGPGTRLTVL.

This chain links TRBV4-3 with TRBJ2-4, with unresolved D. The CDR3 consists of 17 residues. Germline-derived CDR1 and CDR2 are LGHNA and YSLEER. Trimming took 4 bases from V and 1 from J, leaving 17 bases between them. The CDR3 nucleotides read TGCGCCAGCAGCCCCACAAGCGTATTGGGGGCCAAAAACATTCAGTACTTC. This sequence encodes CASSPTSVLGAKNIQYF.

This clone appeared a single time. The chain links TRBV6-1 to TRBJ2-1; D gene unclear. The CDR3 covers 15 residues. In germline, CDR1 is MNHNS, CDR2 SASEGT. V dropped 6 bases and J dropped 2 bases, with 14 bases sitting between them. The CDR3 here is CASSPPRPPYNEQFF. The CDR3, as DNA: TGTGCCAGCAGCCCCCCCCGCCCCCCCTACAATGAGCAGTTCTTC.

This clone was picked up a small number of times. The chain combines TRBV5-1 with TRBJ1-1, with D perhaps TRBD1 (5 bases). Germline CDR1 and CDR2: SGHRS and YFSETQ. CDR3 size: 15 residues. The V gene lost 2 bases and the J gene lost 0 bases, with 11 bases spanning the gap. CDR3: CASSLAGDMNTEAFF. The CDR3 DNA reads TGCGCCAGCAGCTTAGCGGGGGATATGAACACTGAAGCTTTCTTT.